The present TCR beta chain was sequenced within a study of lymphopenia after photon versus proton radiotherapy. With respect to this clone: What it binds is unknown.

TCRdb's copy holds only in-frame clones and misses some; the assay was immunoSEQ multiplex PCR. The table includes approximately 30,000 clones, approximately 85% detected once. Study conclusions and caveats: Oligoclonal CD8+ Temra expansion after nadir drove photon patients' diversity drop.

Trimming took 2 bases from V and 10 from J; bases not matched to a gene: 6. The germline V gene encodes CDR1 SQVTM and CDR2 ANQGSEA. The CDR3 runs 13 residues. Source: peripheral blood, taken from a patient treated with photon-based radiotherapy. This chain links TRBV29-1 with TRBJ2-1; 9 bases map to TRBD2. The TCR sequence derives from a man aged 50-60 years with gastric cancer. CDR3 coding DNA: TGCAGCGTTGAAAAAGGACTAGCGCGGGAGCAGTTCTTC. This encodes CSVEKGLAREQFF.